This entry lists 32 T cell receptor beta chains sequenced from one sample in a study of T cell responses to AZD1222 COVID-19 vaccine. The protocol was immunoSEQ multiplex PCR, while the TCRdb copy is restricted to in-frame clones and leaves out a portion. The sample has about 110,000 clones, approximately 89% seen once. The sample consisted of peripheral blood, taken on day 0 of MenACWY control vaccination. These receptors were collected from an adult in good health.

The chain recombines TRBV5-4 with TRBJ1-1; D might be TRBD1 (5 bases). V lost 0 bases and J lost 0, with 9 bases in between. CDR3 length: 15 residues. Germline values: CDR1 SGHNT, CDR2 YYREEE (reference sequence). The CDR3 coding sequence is TGTGCCAGCAGCTTGGCCGGGGCTCTGAACACTGAAGCTTTCTTT. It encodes CASSLAGALNTEAFF.

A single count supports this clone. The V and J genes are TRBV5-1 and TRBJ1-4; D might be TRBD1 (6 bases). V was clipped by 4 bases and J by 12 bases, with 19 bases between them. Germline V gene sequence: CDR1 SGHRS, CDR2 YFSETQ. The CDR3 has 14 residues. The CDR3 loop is CASSLGTTTPELFF. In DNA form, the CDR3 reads TGCGCCAGCAGCCTCGGGACAACCACACCGGAACTGTTTTTT.

CDR3 sequence reads: CASSPNRNEQFF. As DNA, the CDR3 is TGTGCCAGCAGCCCAAACCGCAATGAGCAGTTCTTC. This chain uses TRBV3-1 (or the pseudogene TRBV3-2) with TRBJ2-1; D is undetermined. CDR1 and CDR2 (germline): LGHDT, YNNKEL (reference sequence). The CDR3 contains 12 residues. Trimming removed 4 bases at V and 6 bases at J, with 7 bases between.

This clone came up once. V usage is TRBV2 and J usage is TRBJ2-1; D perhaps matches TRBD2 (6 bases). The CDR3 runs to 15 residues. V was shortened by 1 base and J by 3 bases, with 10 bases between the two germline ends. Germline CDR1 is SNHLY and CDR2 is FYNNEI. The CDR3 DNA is TGTGCCAGCAGTGAAGGGGCGGGGTACTACAATGAGCAGTTCTTC. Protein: CASSEGAGYYNEQFF.

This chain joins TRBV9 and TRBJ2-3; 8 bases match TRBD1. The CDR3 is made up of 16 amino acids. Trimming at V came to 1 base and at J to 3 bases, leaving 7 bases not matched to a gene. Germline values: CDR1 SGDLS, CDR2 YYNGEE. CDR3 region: CASSVIAQGATDTQYF. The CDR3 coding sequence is TGTGCCAGCAGCGTAATCGCGCAGGGGGCTACAGATACGCAGTATTTT.

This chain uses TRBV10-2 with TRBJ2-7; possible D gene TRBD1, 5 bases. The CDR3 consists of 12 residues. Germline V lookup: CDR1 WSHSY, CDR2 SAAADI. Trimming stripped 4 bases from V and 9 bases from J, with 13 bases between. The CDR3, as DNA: TGCGCCAGCAGTGGGACATTGTCGGGGCAGTACTTC. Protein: CASSGTLSGQYF.

The CDR3 sequence is CASSWTGAGYTF. DNA of the CDR3: TGTGCCAGCAGCTGGACAGGGGCCGGCTACACCTTC. The chain couples TRBV5-6 to TRBJ1-2; 9 nucleotides agree with TRBD1. The CDR3 is made up of 12 amino acids. V was clipped by 3 bases and J by 8 bases; unmatched bases: 2. Looked up from germline, CDR1 is SGHDT and CDR2 is YYEEEE. The full variable domain, with the rest looked up from reference TRBV5-6 and TRBJ1-2, is DAGVTQSPTHLIKTRGQQVTLRCSPKSGHDTVSWYQQALGQGPQFIFQYYEEEERQRGNFPDRFSGHQFPNYSSELNVNALLLGDSALYLCASSWTGAGYTFGSGTRLTVV.

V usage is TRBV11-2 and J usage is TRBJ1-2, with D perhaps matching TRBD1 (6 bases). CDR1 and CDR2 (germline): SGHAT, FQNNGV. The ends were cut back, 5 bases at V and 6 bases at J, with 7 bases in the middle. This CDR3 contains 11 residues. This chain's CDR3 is CASSPGDGYTF. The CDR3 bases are TGTGCCAGCAGCCCAGGGGATGGCTACACCTTC.

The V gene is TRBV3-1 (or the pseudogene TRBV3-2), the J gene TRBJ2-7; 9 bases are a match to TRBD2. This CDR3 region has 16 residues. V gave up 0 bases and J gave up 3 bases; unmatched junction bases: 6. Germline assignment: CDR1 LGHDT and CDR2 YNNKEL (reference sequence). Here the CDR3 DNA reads TGTGCCAGCAGCCAAGATCAAATAGCGGGGGTCTACGAGCAGTACTTC. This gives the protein CASSQDQIAGVYEQYF.

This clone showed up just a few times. The CDR3 DNA is TGCGCCAGCAGCTTGGACCAGGGAAACACCATATATTTT. Translated, it gives CASSLDQGNTIYF. The chain recombines TRBV5-1 with TRBJ1-3; D is unresolved. This CDR3 has 13 amino acids. Trimming removed 0 bases at V and 4 bases at J, with 5 bases between. Germline CDR1 is SGHRS and CDR2 is YFSETQ.

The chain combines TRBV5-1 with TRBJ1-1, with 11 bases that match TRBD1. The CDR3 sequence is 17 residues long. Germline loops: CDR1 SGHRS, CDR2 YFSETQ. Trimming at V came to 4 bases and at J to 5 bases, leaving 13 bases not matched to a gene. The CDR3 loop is CASSALPPGTGGTEAFF. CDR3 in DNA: TGCGCCAGCAGCGCTCTACCCCCCGGGACAGGGGGAACTGAAGCTTTCTTT.

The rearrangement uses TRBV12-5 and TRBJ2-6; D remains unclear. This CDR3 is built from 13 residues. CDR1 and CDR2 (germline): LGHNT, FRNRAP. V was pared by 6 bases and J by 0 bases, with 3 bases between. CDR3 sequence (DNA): TGTGCTAGTGGAAACTCTGGGGCCAACGTCCTGACTTTC. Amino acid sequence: CASGNSGANVLTF.

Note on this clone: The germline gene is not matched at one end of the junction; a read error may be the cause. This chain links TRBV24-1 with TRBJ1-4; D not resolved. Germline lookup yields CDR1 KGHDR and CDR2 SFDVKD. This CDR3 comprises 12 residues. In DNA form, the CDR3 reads TGTGCCACCAGAGTCAAGGATCCTGGACGGGATTTT. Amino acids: CATRVKDPGRDF.

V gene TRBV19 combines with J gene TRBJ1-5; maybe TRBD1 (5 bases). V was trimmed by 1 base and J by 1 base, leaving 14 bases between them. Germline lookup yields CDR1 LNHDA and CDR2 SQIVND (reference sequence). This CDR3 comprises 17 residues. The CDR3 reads CASSIGTLEGSNQPQHF. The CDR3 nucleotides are TGTGCCAGTAGTATAGGGACCCTCGAGGGGAGCAATCAGCCCCAGCATTTT. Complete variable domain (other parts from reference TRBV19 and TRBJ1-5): DGGITQSPKYLFRKEGQNVTLSCEQNLNHDAMYWYRQDPGQGLRLIYYSQIVNDFQKGDIAEGYSVSREKKESFPLTVTSAQKNPTAFYLCASSIGTLEGSNQPQHFGDGTRLSIL.

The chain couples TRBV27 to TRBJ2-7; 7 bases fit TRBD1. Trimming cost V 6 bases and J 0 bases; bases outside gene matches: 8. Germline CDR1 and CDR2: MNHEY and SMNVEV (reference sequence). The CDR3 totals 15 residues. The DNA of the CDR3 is TGTGCCAGCAGCCCCGGGACAGCTAGCTCCTACGAGCAGTACTTC. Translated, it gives CASSPGTASSYEQYF.

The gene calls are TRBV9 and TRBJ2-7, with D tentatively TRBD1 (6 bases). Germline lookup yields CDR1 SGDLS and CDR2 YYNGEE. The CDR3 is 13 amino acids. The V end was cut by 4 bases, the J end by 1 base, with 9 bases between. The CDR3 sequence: CASSQGQSYEQYF. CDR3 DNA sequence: TGTGCCAGCAGCCAGGGACAATCCTACGAGCAGTACTTC.

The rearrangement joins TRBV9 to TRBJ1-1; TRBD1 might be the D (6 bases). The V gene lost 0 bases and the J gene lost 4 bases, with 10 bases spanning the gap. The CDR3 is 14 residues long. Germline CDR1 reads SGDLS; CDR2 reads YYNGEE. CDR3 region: CASSVDREVTEAFF. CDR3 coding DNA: TGTGCCAGCAGCGTAGACAGGGAAGTCACTGAAGCTTTCTTT. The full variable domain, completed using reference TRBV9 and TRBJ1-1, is DSGVTQTPKHLITATGQRVTLRCSPRSGDLSVYWYQQSLDQGLQFLIQYYNGEERAKGNILERFSAQQFPDLHSELNLSSLELGDSALYFCASSVDREVTEAFFGQGTRLTVV.

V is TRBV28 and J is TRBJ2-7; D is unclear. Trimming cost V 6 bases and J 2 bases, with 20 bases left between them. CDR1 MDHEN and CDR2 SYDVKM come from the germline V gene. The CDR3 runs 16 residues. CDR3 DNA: TGTGCCAGCAGCCGCCCTCCCCTCCCGGTGCCCTACGAGCAGTACTTC. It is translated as CASSRPPLPVPYEQYF.

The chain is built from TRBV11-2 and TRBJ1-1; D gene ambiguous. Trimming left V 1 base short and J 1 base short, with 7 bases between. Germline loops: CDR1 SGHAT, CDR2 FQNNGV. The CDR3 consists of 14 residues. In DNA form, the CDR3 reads TGTGCCAGCAGCTTAGGGGCAGCGAACACTGAAGCTTTCTTT. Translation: CASSLGAANTEAFF.

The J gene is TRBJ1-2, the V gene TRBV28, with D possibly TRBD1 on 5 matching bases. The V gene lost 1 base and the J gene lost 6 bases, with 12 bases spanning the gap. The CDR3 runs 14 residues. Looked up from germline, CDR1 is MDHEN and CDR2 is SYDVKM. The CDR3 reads CASSLSARVDGYTF. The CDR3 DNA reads TGTGCCAGCAGTTTATCCGCCAGGGTCGATGGCTACACCTTC.

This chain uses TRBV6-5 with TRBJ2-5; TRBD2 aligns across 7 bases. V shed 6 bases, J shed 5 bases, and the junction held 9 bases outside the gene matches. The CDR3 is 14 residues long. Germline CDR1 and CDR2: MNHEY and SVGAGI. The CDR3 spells CASRNPGGSETQYF. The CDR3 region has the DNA TGTGCCAGCAGGAACCCCGGGGGGTCGGAGACCCAGTACTTC.

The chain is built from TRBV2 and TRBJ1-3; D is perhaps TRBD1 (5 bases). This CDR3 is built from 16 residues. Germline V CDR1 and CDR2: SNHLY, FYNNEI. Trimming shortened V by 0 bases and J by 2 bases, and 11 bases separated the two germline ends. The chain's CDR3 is CASSEATRVAGNTIYF. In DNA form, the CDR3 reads TGTGCCAGCAGTGAAGCGACCAGGGTAGCTGGAAACACCATATATTTT.

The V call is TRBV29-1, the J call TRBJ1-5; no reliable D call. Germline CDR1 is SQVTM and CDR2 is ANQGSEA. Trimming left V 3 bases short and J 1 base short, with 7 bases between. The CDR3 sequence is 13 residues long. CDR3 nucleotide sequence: TGCAGCGTTGAGACGGAGAGCAATCAGCCCCAGCATTTT. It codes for CSVETESNQPQHF.

This chain's CDR3 is CASGRTLEQYF. The CDR3 nucleotides are TGTGCCAGCGGACGGACTCTCGAGCAGTACTTC. The chain combines TRBV6-5 with TRBJ2-7, with D perhaps matching TRBD2 (5 bases). This CDR3 region has 11 residues. Germline V CDR1 and CDR2: MNHEY, SVGAGI. Trimming pared 8 bases from V and 6 bases from J, leaving 11 bases between.

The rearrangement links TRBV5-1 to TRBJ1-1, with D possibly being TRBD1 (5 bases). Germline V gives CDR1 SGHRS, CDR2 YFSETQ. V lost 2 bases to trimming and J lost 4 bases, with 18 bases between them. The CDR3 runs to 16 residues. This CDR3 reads CASSFQLGQGGTEAFF. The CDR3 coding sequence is TGCGCCAGCAGCTTCCAGCTGGGCCAGGGTGGCACTGAAGCTTTCTTT.

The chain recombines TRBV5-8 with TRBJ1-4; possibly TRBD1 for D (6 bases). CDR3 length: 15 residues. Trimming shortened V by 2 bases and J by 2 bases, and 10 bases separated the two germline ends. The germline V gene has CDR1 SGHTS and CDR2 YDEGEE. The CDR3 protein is CASSFGGPTNEKLFF. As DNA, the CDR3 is TGTGCCAGCAGCTTCGGGGGGCCGACTAATGAAAAACTGTTTTTT.

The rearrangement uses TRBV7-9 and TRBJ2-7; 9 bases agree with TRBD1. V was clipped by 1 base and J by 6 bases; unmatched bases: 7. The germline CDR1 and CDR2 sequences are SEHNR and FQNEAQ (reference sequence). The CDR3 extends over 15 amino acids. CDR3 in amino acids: CASSLEGGTGIEQYF. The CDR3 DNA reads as TGTGCCAGCAGCTTAGAGGGGGGGACAGGGATCGAGCAGTACTTC. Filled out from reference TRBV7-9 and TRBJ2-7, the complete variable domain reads DTGVSQNPRHKITKRGQNVTFRCDPISEHNRLYWYRQTLGQGPEFLTYFQNEAQLEKSRLLSDRFSAERPKGSFSTLEIQRTEQGDSAMYLCASSLEGGTGIEQYFGPGTRLTVT.

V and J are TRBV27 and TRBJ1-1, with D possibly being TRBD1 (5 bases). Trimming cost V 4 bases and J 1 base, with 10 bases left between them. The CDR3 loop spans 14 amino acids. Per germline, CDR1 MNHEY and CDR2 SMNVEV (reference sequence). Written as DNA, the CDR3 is TGTGCCAGCAGTTATCCAGGGACGAACACTGAAGCTTTCTTT. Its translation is CASSYPGTNTEAFF.

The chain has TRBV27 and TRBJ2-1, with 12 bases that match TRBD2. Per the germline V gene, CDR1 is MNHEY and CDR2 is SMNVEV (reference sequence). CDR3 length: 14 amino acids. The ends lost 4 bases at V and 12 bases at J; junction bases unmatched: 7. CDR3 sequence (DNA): TGTGCCAGCAGTTGGCTAGCGGGGGGGCCGAGGCAGTTCTTC. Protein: CASSWLAGGPRQFF.

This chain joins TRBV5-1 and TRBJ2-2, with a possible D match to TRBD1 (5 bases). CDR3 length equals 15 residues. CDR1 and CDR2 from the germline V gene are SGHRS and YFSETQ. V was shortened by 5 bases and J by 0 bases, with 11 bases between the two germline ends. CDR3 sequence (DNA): TGCGCCAGCAGGCCTGGGGCTCCGAACACCGGGGAGCTGTTTTTT. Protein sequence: CASRPGAPNTGELFF. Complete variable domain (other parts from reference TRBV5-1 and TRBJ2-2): KAGVTQTPRYLIKTRGQQVTLSCSPISGHRSVSWYQQTPGQGLQFLFEYFSETQRNKGNFPGRFSGRQFSNSRSEMNVSTLELGDSALYLCASRPGAPNTGELFFGEGSRLTVL.

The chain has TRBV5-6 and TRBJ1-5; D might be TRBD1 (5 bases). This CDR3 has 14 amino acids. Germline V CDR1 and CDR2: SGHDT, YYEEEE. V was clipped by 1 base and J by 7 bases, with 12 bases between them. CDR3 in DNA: TGTGCCAGCAGCTTGTCCGGGGCCTCACAGCCCCAGCATTTT. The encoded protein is CASSLSGASQPQHF.

CDR3 region: CASSADAEYGYTF. CDR3 DNA sequence: TGTGCCAGCAGTGCGGATGCAGAGTATGGCTACACCTTC. The genes are TRBV2 and TRBJ1-2; no firm D call. In germline, CDR1 is SNHLY, CDR2 FYNNEI. The ends were cut back, 4 bases at V and 5 bases at J, with 11 bases in the middle. CDR3 length equals 13 residues.